A selection of T cell receptor beta chains follows, all from one sample in a study of OX40 agonist ivuxolimab in advanced cancers. Sequenced by immunoSEQ multiplex PCR; TCRdb stores in-frame clones only, minus some. This sample has some 66,000 clones, with roughly 91% found just once. Sample: CD4+ or CD8+ T cells sorted from blood, taken in a trial of the OX40 agonist ivuxolimab. The receptor set was obtained from an adult with an advanced solid tumor such as melanoma, head and neck, liver or kidney cancer. Each CDR3 is given with its conserved first and last residue. A D gene is named only where the DNA matches it firmly. Size values are once, few and many counts, or a class for expanded clones, and some rows have none.

d_call	clone_size	v_call	j_call	cdr3_aa	cdr3_nt
-	-	TRBV5-1	TRBJ2-3	CASRPDLTDTQYF	TGCGCCAGCAGGCCAGACCTCACAGATACGCAGTATTTT
-	-	TRBV18	TRBJ1-1	CASSPPRVAEAFF	TGTGCCAGCTCACCGCCCAGGGTAGCCGAAGCTTTCTTT
TRBD1	-	TRBV7-9	TRBJ1-2	CASSKEVDRGLGHGYTF	TGTGCCAGCAGCAAAGAAGTTGACAGGGGGCTCGGCCATGGCTACACCTTC
-	-	TRBV27	TRBJ2-7	CASSLPGGSSYEQYF	TGTGCCAGCAGTTTACCGGGGGGCAGCTCCTACGAGCAGTACTTC
-	-	TRBV7-2	TRBJ2-4	CASSPSSLGPKNIQYF	TGTGCCAGCAGCCCAAGCAGTCTAGGTCCCAAAAACATTCAGTACTTC
TRBD1	-	TRBV18	TRBJ2-3	CASSPYPGTETQYF	TGTGCCAGCTCACCATACCCTGGGACAGAGACGCAGTATTTT
-	-	TRBV18	TRBJ1-4	CASSPGTGNEKLFF	TGTGCCAGCTCACCCGGGACGGGGAATGAAAAACTGTTTTTT
TRBD2	-	TRBV27	TRBJ2-3	CASRVLGTSGGWFTDTQYF	TGTGCCAGCAGGGTCCTCGGGACTAGCGGGGGGTGGTTTACAGATACGCAGTATTTT
TRBD1	-	TRBV10-1	TRBJ1-6	CALQGGVRLPCPYNSPLHF	TGCGCCCTGCAGGGGGGGGTGAGGCTACCGTGTCCCTATAATTCACCCCTCCACTTT
-	-	TRBV7-6	TRBJ2-3	CASSLQNKDTQYF	TGTGCCAGCAGCTTACAGAATAAGGATACGCAGTATTTT
TRBD1	-	TRBV15	TRBJ1-6	CATSRDGQGDSPLHF	TGTGCCACCAGCAGAGATGGGCAGGGGGATTCACCCCTCCACTTT
-	-	TRBV5-1	TRBJ1-6	CASSFSLARLNSPLHF	TGCGCCAGCAGCTTTAGCCTCGCCCGGCTCAATTCACCCCTCCACTTT
TRBD1	-	TRBV4-3	TRBJ2-1	CASSQEGGRGGYNEQFF	TGCGCCAGCAGCCAAGAAGGGGGCAGGGGTGGGTACAATGAGCAGTTCTTC
TRBD2	-	TRBV20-1	TRBJ2-5	CSGLAETQYF	TGCAGTGGACTAGCCGAGACCCAGTACTTC
-	-	TRBV5-4	TRBJ2-6	CASSLLGAGANVLTF	TGTGCCAGCAGCTTGCTGGGTGCCGGGGCCAACGTCCTGACTTTC
-	-	TRBV27	TRBJ1-1	CASIGASMNTEAFF	TGTGCCAGCATAGGGGCGAGTATGAACACTGAAGCTTTCTTT
-	-	TRBV4-3	TRBJ2-2	CASRRTNTGELFF	TGCGCCAGCAGAAGGACGAACACCGGGGAGCTGTTTTTT
-	few	TRBV27	TRBJ1-1	CASRNDLNTEAFF	TGTGCCAGCAGAAACGATCTGAACACTGAAGCTTTCTTT
-	-	TRBV4-3	TRBJ1-2	CASSQMDSLSSYGYTF	TGCGCCAGCAGCCAGATGGACAGCCTTTCATCCTATGGCTACACCTTC
-	few	TRBV5-6	TRBJ2-2	CASSYGRESGELFF	TGTGCCAGCAGCTACGGCAGGGAATCCGGGGAGCTGTTTTTT
TRBD1	once	TRBV23-1	TRBJ2-2	CASRDRDTGELFF	TGCGCCAGCCGGGACAGGGACACCGGGGAGCTGTTTTTT
TRBD2	-	TRBV5-6	TRBJ2-7	CASSFGEAGVGAYEQYF	TGTGCCAGCAGCTTTGGAGAGGCGGGAGTCGGGGCCTACGAGCAGTACTTC